This section outlines one T cell receptor (beta chain) sequence together with its context. Its cognate antigen is unknown. The entry originates in a study of cytomegalovirus exposure and HLA in healthy donors. Study background: Counted in an early data release were about 85 million unique TCRs from HLA-typed donors.

This CDR3 has 16 amino acids. V dropped 0 bases and J dropped 2 bases, with 11 bases sitting between them. Germline V gives CDR1 LGHNA, CDR2 YSLEER. General study results and limits: A list of approximately 160 TCR beta chains associated with cytomegalovirus was given.

The PCR was carried out with 60 Vbeta primers and 13 Jbeta primers. Generated by immunoSEQ multiplex PCR, the TCRdb table keeps only in-frame clones and is missing some. The data show roughly 180,000 clones, around 80% seen once. The TCR sequence derives from a female donor in good health and CMV-seronegative. This sequence joins TRBV4-3 and TRBJ1-5, with D possibly being TRBD1 (6 bases). Specimen: PBMCs. CDR3 residues: CASSQDRGGGNQPQHF. The CDR3, as DNA: TGCGCCAGCAGCCAAGACCGAGGGGGGGGCAATCAGCCCCAGCATTTT.